Given below is one TCR beta chain in context. The antigen is not known. The junction and the germline gene differ at one end; a read error may be behind it. The identical CDR3 is also encoded by other nucleotide sequences in the sample. Per the germline V gene, CDR1 is SGHDN and CDR2 is FVKESK. CDR3 length: 17 amino acids. TCRdb keeps only in-frame clones here, not all; method: immunoSEQ multiplex PCR. There are about 53,000 clones in the sample; 82% occur only once, and roughly 1.6% lies in the top ten. Systemic immunosuppression or a history of autoimmune disease excluded patients. The timepoints at which blood was sampled were baseline, cycle 4 day 1, and cycle 7 day 1. These data come from a study of OX40 agonist ivuxolimab in advanced cancers. Study results and limitations: CD4+ T cells averaged fewer expanded clones than CD8+ T cells. Partial responders receiving 0.1-3.0 mg/kg showed among the lowest clonal expansion.

The clonotype was recovered from an adult with an advanced solid tumor such as melanoma, head and neck, liver or kidney cancer. J is TRBJ1-2 and V is TRBV14; no firm D call. The sequencing here drew on CD4+ or CD8+ T cells sorted from blood, taken in a trial of the OX40 agonist ivuxolimab. DNA of the CDR3: TGTGCCAGCAGTCAAGCCGTAGGCTTTGGCGCCATGGCAAGCTACACCTTC. Translating it yields CASSQAVGFGAMASYTF.